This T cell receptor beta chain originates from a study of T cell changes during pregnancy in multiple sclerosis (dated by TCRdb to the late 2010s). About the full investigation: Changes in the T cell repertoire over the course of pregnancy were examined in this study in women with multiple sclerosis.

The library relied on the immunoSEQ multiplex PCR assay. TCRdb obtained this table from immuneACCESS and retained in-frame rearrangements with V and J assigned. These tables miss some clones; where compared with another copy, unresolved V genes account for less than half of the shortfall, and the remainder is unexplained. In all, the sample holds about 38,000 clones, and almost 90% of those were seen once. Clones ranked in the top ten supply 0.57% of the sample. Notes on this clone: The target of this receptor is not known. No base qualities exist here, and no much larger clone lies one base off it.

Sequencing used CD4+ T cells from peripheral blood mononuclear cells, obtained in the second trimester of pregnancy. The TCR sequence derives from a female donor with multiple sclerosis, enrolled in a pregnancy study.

CDR3 loop: CASSPGQGRNIQYF. The DNA reads TGTGCCAGCAGTCCAGGACAGGGGAGGAACATTCAGTACTTC. The V and J segments used are TRBV2 and TRBJ2-4, and TRBD1 matches 9 of the central bases. Trimming leaves V shorter by 5 bases and J shorter by 7 bases, with the junction holding 6 bases beyond the gene matches. CDR1 and CDR2 are read off the germline V gene as SNHLY and FYNNEI. From the cysteine up to the phenylalanine, the CDR3 has a length of 14 residues. The sequence is cut down to CDR3 DNA, 42 bases in frame from base 1.